Described below is a single T cell receptor beta chain sequence and its context. V lost 4 bases, J lost 4 bases, and 8 bases lay in between. The CDR3 runs 11 residues. Per the germline V gene, CDR1 is DFQATT and CDR2 is SNEGSKA (reference sequence). This record belongs to a study of PD-1 blockade in classical Hodgkin lymphoma. With no exception, relapse followed autologous stem cell transplantation in all patients, and brentuximab vedotin exposure varied. TCRdb keeps only in-frame clones here, not all; method: immunoSEQ multiplex PCR. The table records fewer than 15,000 clones, roughly 80% of them present only once.

This receptor was taken from a human donor with classical Hodgkin lymphoma. V is TRBV20-1 and J is TRBJ2-7; D is unclear. The sequencing here drew on peripheral blood mononuclear cells (PBMCs), taken at baseline. CDR3 region: CSATDGYEQYF. In nucleotides, the CDR3 is TGCAGTGCTACGGACGGGTACGAGCAGTACTTC.